This is a list of T cell receptor beta chains from one sample in a study of T cell repertoires in cytomegalovirus infection. MiXCR, applied by TCRdb to the reads, yields one record per CDR3 protein. This table has 550,000 to 700,000 distinct CDR3 sequences, roughly 43% appearing once. The antigens for these receptors are not known. Sequences were derived from cultured PBMCs, sampled from culture after CMV antigen stimulation. The receptors originated from a human donor in good health (CMV status not recorded). Some clones in this sample may be carry-over from other donors' samples. Both conserved end residues are part of each CDR3.

TRBJ2-6 TRBV7-8 CASRKGRQAVSGANVLTF
TRBJ2-2 TRBV4-3 CASSQDGGNTGELFF
TRBJ2-3 TRBV6-6 CASSYSWVSSGRYGDTQYF
TRBJ2-5 TRBV7-2 CASAGTPLAGTQYF
TRBJ1-6 TRBV6-5 CASSYSSGPLTSNSPLHF
TRBJ2-3 TRBV12-3/TRBV12-4 CASSARSGARDTQYF
TRBJ1-2 TRBV6-8 CASSVNRGAFYGYTF
TRBJ1-5 TRBV7-9 CASSSEGRAQHF
TRBJ1-2 TRBV20-1 CSARALGGGGDGYTF
TRBJ1-1 TRBV27 CASSFGTGLNTEAFF
TRBJ1-5 TRBV7-2 CASSLAARGNQPQHF
TRBJ1-2 TRBV11-2 CASSLDFGNYGYTF
TRBJ1-5 TRBV6-5 CASSYNSHRGTHQPQHF
TRBJ1-5 TRBV7-9 CASSAQGAPNQPQHF
TRBJ2-7 TRBV6-2/TRBV6-3 CASSRRDPYEQYF
TRBJ1-1 TRBV5-1 CASSHRRQGVMNTEAFF
TRBJ2-3 TRBV12-3/TRBV12-4 CASSLGQGAADTQYF
TRBJ2-1 TRBV4-3 CASSAQVVYNNEQFF
TRBJ2-3 TRBV2 CASMPGASASTDTQYF
TRBJ1-1 TRBV6-2/TRBV6-3 CASSRDGYTEAFF
TRBJ2-1 TRBV11-3 CASTTRGDNEQFF
TRBJ1-3 TRBV7-2 CASSLGTFSGNTIYF
TRBJ2-2 TRBV10-3 CAISPRDTDAGELFF
TRBJ2-1 TRBV20-1 CSAETSESSYNEQFF
TRBJ1-4 TRBV12-3/TRBV12-4 CASSSGDEKLFF
TRBJ2-2 TRBV20-1 CSAKGGSDNTGELFF
TRBJ2-2 TRBV7-2 CASSFLGGGPGELFF
TRBJ1-1 TRBV20-1 CSAHPSGIPEAFF
TRBJ1-4 TRBV6-5 CASSYQDSERLFF
TRBJ1-1 TRBV7-2 CASSARWGTTNTEAFF
TRBJ2-2 TRBV3-1 CASSQEGLALNTGELFF
TRBJ2-7 TRBV20-1 CSARDLRGQRHSYEQYF
TRBJ1-4 TRBV7-9 CASSLGDSREKLFF
TRBJ2-7 TRBV28 CASRGQGSYEQYF
TRBJ1-6 TRBV7-2 CASSLLGGQNNSPLHF
TRBJ2-1 TRBV29-1 CSVESGSPYNEQFF
TRBJ1-6 TRBV3-1 CASSQLGQSSPLHF
TRBJ2-2 TRBV7-9 CASSESGRHTGELFF
TRBJ2-7 TRBV27 CASSLSTGRMYEQYF
TRBJ2-2 TRBV12-3/TRBV12-4 CASSFGGAGMTGELFF
TRBJ2-3 TRBV5-1 CASSVEITDTQYF
TRBJ2-1 TRBV19 CASSTRKVSGEHEQFF
TRBJ1-6 TRBV7-9 CASSRTVRDSIFRNSPLHF
TRBJ2-2 TRBV7-6 CASSLVSGGPPNTGELFF
TRBJ1-5 TRBV20-1 CSAREMAGTENQPQHF
TRBJ1-1 TRBV4-1 CASSQDGQDFSAFF
TRBJ2-3 TRBV7-2 CASNYNGWGLVSDTQYF
TRBJ2-2 TRBV11-2 CASSPVGDTGTSGTETGELFF
TRBJ2-7 TRBV15 CATSRGIAGKYEQYF